These 2 T cell receptor beta chains were all obtained from the same sample, sequenced in a study of control samples from healthy donors and cancer patients. Measured with immunoSEQ multiplex PCR; TCRdb has only the in-frame clones, and not every one. The table records about 92,000 clones, almost 85% of them present only once. The source material was blood. The receptors derive from a woman aged 55-69 years in good health.

This chain joins TRBV18 and TRBJ2-1; TRBD2 matches 9 bases. Germline V gene sequence: CDR1 KGHSH, CDR2 LQKENI. The CDR3 sequence is 15 residues long. J was trimmed by 9 bases and V by 3 bases; bases with no gene match: 9. The CDR3 reads CASSPLASGEVEQFF. The CDR3 coding sequence is TGTGCCAGCTCACCTTTAGCTAGCGGGGAGGTTGAGCAGTTCTTC.

The count of this clone is one. The same CDR3 is also encoded by other DNA sequences in this sample. The V gene is TRBV28, the J gene TRBJ2-7; 11 bases map to TRBD2. CDR3 length: 15 amino acids. Looked up from germline, CDR1 is MDHEN and CDR2 is SYDVKM. J was trimmed by 1 base and V by 5 bases; bases with no gene match: 4. CDR3 nucleotides: TGTGCCAGCAGTCCCGGGACTAGCGGATCCTACGAGCAGTACTTC. Translating gives CASSPGTSGSYEQYF.